These 8 T cell receptor beta chains were all obtained from the same sample, sequenced in a study of T cell changes during pregnancy in multiple sclerosis. Data came from immunoSEQ multiplex PCR; TCRdb stores just in-frame clones and leaves some out. The sample has roughly 84,000 clones, just under 95% seen once. The sequencing here drew on peripheral blood, taken in the third trimester of pregnancy. Receptors originate from a female donor in good health, enrolled as a control in a pregnancy study.

This clone showed up just once. The chain joins TRBV6-5 to TRBJ1-6; D gene unclear. Germline CDR1 is MNHEY and CDR2 is SVGAGI. Trimming left V 6 bases short and J 9 bases short, with 12 bases between. This CDR3 is built from 13 residues. CDR3 sequence (DNA): TGTGCCAGCAGGGGAGGAGGTAGTTCACCCCTCCACTTT. As protein: CASRGGGSSPLHF.

The CDR3 coding sequence is TGTGCCAGCAGTCCCACCGGCACTAGCGGCTACAATGAGCAGTTCTTC. It translates to CASSPTGTSGYNEQFF. This chain links TRBV27 with TRBJ2-1; the match to TRBD2 covers 8 bases. Germline trimming cut 5 bases from V and 3 bases from J; bases unmatched to any gene: 9. This CDR3 has 16 residues. From germline, CDR1 is MNHEY and CDR2 SMNVEV (reference sequence).

The chain uses TRBV5-1 and TRBJ2-2, with D possibly being TRBD2 (5 bases). The germline V gene encodes CDR1 SGHRS and CDR2 YFSETQ. The CDR3 totals 16 residues. Trimming stripped 5 bases from V and 4 bases from J, with 18 bases between. The CDR3: CASSFNPSAGTGELFF. CDR3 sequence (DNA): TGCGCCAGCAGTTTTAATCCCAGCGCGGGCACCGGGGAGCTGTTTTTT.

The sample holds one count of this clone. The chain has TRBV28 and TRBJ2-1; 10 nucleotides line up with TRBD2. V shed 3 bases and J 3 bases; nucleotides not matched to a gene: 2. CDR1 is MDHEN, CDR2 SYDVKM, per germline. The CDR3 extends over 15 amino acids. Here the CDR3 reads CASSFSGRIYNEQFF. The CDR3 region has the DNA TGTGCCAGCAGTTTTAGCGGGAGGATCTACAATGAGCAGTTCTTC.

The chain joins TRBV28 to TRBJ2-2; 10 positions agree with TRBD1. The CDR3 contains 16 residues. J lost 6 bases, V lost 7 bases, and 11 bases had no gene match. Germline V gene lookup returns CDR1 MDHEN and CDR2 SYDVKM. The CDR3 region is CASTLGGTGAPGELFF. The CDR3 coding sequence is TGTGCCAGCACCCTGGGCGGGACAGGGGCCCCCGGGGAGCTGTTTTTT.

The chain joins TRBV7-9 to TRBJ2-7, with D tentatively TRBD2 (6 bases). The ends were cut back, 2 bases at V and 6 bases at J, with 11 bases in the middle. Germline CDR1 SEHNR, CDR2 FQNEAQ (reference sequence). This CDR3 has 13 amino acids. The CDR3 reads CASSLIGGGEQYF. The CDR3 coding sequence is TGTGCCAGCAGCTTAATTGGGGGAGGCGAGCAGTACTTC.

The rearrangement joins TRBV7-9 to TRBJ2-1; D unclear. Germline V gene lookup returns CDR1 SEHNR and CDR2 FQNEAQ (reference sequence). Trimming stripped 3 bases from V and 10 bases from J, with 4 bases between. The CDR3 consists of 10 residues. CDR3 protein: CASSLAEQFF. The CDR3, as DNA: TGTGCCAGCAGCTTGGCCGAGCAGTTCTTC.

This clone has just one count. The chain joins TRBV7-9 to TRBJ1-5; 9 nucleotides match TRBD1. The length of the CDR3 is 15 residues. J was trimmed by 4 bases and V by 1 base; bases with no gene match: 2. Germline CDR1 is SEHNR and CDR2 is FQNEAQ (reference sequence). Here the CDR3 DNA reads TGTGCCAGCAGCTTAGGTGGACAGGGGAATCAGCCCCAGCATTTT. Translating it yields CASSLGGQGNQPQHF. The entire variable domain, with the rest obtained from reference TRBV7-9 and TRBJ1-5, is as follows: DTGVSQNPRHKITKRGQNVTFRCDPISEHNRLYWYRQTLGQGPEFLTYFQNEAQLEKSRLLSDRFSAERPKGSFSTLEIQRTEQGDSAMYLCASSLGGQGNQPQHFGDGTRLSIL.